This TCR beta chain appears in the sequencing data of a study of cytomegalovirus exposure and HLA in healthy donors. General study points: Across donors, most TCRs were seen rarely, yet some public ones were widespread. Data from an earlier analysis indicated that most TCR beta V segments were productive either about 87% or about 30% of the time. Researchers reportedly found TCR beta sequences accurately predicted most subjects' HLA-A and HLA-B alleles.

Germline assignment: CDR1 SGHTA and CDR2 FQGTGA. This CDR3 comprises 15 residues. The germline V and J ends were trimmed by 3 bases and 5 bases, with 13 bases remaining between them. There are a few counts of this clone. Its matching antigen is unknown. 13 Jbeta primers and 60 Vbeta primers were used for the PCR. Clones were read by immunoSEQ multiplex PCR, and TCRdb kept only the in-frame ones, dropping some. The sample shows 95,000 to 150,000 clones, under 70% of them seen only once. The TCR originated in a man aged 18-30 years in good health and CMV-seronegative. The rearrangement joins TRBV7-3 to TRBJ2-2; D is unclear. The sequenced sample consisted of PBMCs. CDR3 DNA: TGTGCCAGCAGCTTCACCACGTCGAGAACCGGGGAGCTGTTTTTT. It is translated as CASSFTTSRTGELFF.